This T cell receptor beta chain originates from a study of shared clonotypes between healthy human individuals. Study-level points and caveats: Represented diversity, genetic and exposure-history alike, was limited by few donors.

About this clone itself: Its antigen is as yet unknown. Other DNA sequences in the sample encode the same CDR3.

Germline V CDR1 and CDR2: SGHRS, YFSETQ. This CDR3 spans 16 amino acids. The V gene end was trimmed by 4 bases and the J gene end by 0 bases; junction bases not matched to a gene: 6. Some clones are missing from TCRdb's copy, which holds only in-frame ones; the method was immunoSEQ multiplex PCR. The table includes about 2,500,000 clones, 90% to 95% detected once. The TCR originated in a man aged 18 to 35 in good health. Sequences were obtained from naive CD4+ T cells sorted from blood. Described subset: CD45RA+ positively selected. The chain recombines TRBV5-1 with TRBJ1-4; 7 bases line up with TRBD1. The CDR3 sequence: CASSPGQATTNEKLFF. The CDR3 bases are TGCGCCAGCAGCCCAGGACAGGCTACAACTAATGAAAAACTGTTTTTT.